This T cell receptor beta chain was recovered during a study of shared clonotypes between healthy human individuals. Using immunoSEQ multiplex PCR, the repertoire was profiled, and TCRdb retains in-frame clones only, with some absent. The table shows about half a million clones, with about four fifths occurring only once. The sequencing sample was made of PBMCs. This clonotype was obtained from a woman aged 40 to 50 in good health. Some clones in this sample may be carry-over from other donors' samples.

This CDR3 reads CASSLRLTLLYNEQFF. The CDR3 coding sequence is TGTGCCAGCAGCTTAAGACTAACCCTCCTCTACAATGAGCAGTTCTTC. V is TRBV7-9 and J is TRBJ2-1; tentative D call: TRBD2 (5 bases). Looked up from germline, CDR1 is SEHNR and CDR2 is FQNEAQ (reference sequence). This CDR3 comprises 16 residues. V was clipped by 2 bases and J by 3 bases, with 14 bases between them.